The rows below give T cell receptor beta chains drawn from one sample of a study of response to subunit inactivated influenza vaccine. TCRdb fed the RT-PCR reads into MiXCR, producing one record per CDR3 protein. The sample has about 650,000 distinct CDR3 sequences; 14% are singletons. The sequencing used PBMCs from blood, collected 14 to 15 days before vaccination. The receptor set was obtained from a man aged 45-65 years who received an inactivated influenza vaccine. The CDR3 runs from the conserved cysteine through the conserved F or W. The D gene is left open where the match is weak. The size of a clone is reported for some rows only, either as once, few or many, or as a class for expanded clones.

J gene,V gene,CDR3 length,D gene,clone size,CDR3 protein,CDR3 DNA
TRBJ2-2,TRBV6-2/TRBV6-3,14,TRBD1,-,CASSIHRGAGELFF,TGTGCCAGCAGTATCCACAGGGGCGCCGGGGAGCTGTTTTTT
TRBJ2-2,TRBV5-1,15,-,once,CASSLDQGRTGELFF,TGCGCCAGCAGCTTGGATCAGGGGCGCACCGGGGAGCTGTTTTTT
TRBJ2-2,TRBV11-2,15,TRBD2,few,CASSSIRGGTGELFF,TGTGCCAGCAGCTCCATACGGGGGGGCACCGGGGAGCTGTTTTTT
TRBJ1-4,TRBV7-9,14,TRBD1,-,CASSHGTGDEKLFF,TGTGCCAGCAGCCACGGGACAGGGGATGAAAAACTGTTTTTT
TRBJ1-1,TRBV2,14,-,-,CASRAGALNTEAFF,TGTGCCAGCCGCGCCGGGGCTCTGAACACTGAAGCTTTCTTT
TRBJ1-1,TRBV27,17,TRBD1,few,CASSPRGRGRWNTEAFF,TGTGCCAGCAGTCCCCGAGGGAGGGGGCGGTGGAACACTGAAGCTTTCTTT
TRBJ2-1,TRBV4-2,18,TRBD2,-,CASSQQIMSGSSYNEQFF,TGTGCCAGCAGCCAACAAATTATGAGCGGGAGCTCCTACAATGAGCAGTTCTTC
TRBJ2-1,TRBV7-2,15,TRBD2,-,CASSLVTGGANEQFF,TGTGCCAGCAGCTTAGTTACGGGGGGGGCCAATGAGCAGTTCTTC
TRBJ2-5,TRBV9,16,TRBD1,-,CASSPLPGQGQETQYF,TGTGCCAGCAGCCCCCTGCCGGGACAGGGACAAGAGACCCAGTACTTC
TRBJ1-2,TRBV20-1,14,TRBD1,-,CSANPDRGHYGYTF,TGCAGTGCTAATCCGGACAGGGGGCATTATGGCTACACCTTC
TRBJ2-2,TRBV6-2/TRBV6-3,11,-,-,CASSYVGGLFF,TGTGCCAGCAGTTACGTGGGAGGGCTGTTTTTT
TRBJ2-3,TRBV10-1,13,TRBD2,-,CASSEGLAGPRYF,TGCGCCAGCAGTGAAGGGCTAGCGGGGCCTAGGTATTTT
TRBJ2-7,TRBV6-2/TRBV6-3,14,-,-,CASSPGTDAYEQYF,TGTGCCAGCAGTCCCGGGACGGATGCCTACGAGCAGTACTTC
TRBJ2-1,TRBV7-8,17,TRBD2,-,CASSFPSSGDSYNEQFF,TGTGCCAGCAGCTTTCCCTCTAGCGGGGACTCCTACAATGAGCAGTTCTTC
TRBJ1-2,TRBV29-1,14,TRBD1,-,CSVTPGTANYGYTF,TGCAGCGTTACCCCCGGGACAGCTAACTATGGCTACACCTTC
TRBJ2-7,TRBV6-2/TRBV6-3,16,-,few,CASSSRKGLFSYEQYF,TGTGCCAGCAGTTCCCGCAAGGGGTTATTCTCCTACGAGCAGTACTTC
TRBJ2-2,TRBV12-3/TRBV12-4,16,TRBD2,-,CASSFTPSGRSGELFF,TGTGCCAGCAGTTTTACACCTAGCGGGAGGTCCGGGGAGCTGTTTTTT
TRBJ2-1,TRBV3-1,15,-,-,CASSQGWDWYNEQFF,TGTGCCAGCAGCCAAGGTTGGGACTGGTACAATGAGCAGTTCTTC
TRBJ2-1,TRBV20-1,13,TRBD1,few,CSGNRGSYNEQFF,TGCAGTGGAAACAGGGGATCCTACAATGAGCAGTTCTTC
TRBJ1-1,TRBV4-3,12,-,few,CASSQSRGEAFF,TGCGCCAGCAGCCAGTCGAGGGGGGAAGCTTTCTTT
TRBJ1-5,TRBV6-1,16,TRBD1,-,CASSPNRGGGNQPQHF,TGTGCCAGCAGCCCCAACAGGGGCGGGGGCAATCAGCCCCAGCATTTT
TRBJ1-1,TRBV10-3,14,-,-,CAISESVFLDEAFF,TGTGCCATCAGTGAGTCCGTGTTTTTGGATGAAGCTTTCTTT